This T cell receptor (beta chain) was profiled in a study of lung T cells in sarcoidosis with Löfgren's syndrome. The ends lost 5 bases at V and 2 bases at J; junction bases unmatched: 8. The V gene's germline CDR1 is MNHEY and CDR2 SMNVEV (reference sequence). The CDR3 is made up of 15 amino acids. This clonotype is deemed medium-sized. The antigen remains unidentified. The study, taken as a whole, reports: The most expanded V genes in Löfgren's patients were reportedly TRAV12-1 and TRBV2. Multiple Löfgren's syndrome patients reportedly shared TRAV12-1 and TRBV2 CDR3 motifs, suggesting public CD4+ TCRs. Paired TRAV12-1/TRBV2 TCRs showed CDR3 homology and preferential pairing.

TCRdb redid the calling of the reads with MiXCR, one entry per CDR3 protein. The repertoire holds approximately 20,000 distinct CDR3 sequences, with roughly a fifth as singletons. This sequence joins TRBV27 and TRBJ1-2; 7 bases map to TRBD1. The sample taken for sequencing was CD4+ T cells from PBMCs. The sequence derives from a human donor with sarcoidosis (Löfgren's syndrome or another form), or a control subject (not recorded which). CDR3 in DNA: TGTGCCAGCAGTCCGCGCTCGGGACAGAACTATGGCTACACCTTC. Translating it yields CASSPRSGQNYGYTF.